Below are 24 T cell receptor beta chains sequenced from a single sample in a study of early T cells in non-severe SARS-CoV-2 infection. TCRdb re-called the 5' RACE reads with MiXCR, one entry per CDR3 protein. The table records tens of thousands of distinct CDR3 sequences, 5% to 6% of them present only once. Specimen: whole blood. Receptors were obtained from an adult who was a healthcare worker with PCR-confirmed SARS-CoV-2 infection or an uninfected control (not recorded which).

This clonotype was seen at least ten times. The genes are TRBV11-2 and TRBJ1-2, with D unclear. Germline CDR1 and CDR2: SGHAT and FQNNGV. V was trimmed by 0 bases and J by 4 bases, leaving 9 bases between them. CDR3 length equals 14 residues. CDR3 in DNA: TGTGCCAGCAGCTTAGACAGAATGGTCTATGGCTACACCTTC. This encodes CASSLDRMVYGYTF.

This clonotype came up many times. V and J are TRBV23-1 and TRBJ2-7, with no clear D. TRBV23-1 is designated an ORF whose function remains uncertain. V was shortened by 8 bases and J by 0 bases, with 11 bases between the two germline ends. The CDR3 extends over 13 amino acids. CDR3 bases: TGCGCCAGCCCGTTGGGTGCCTCCTACGAGCAGTACTTC. Its protein is CASPLGASYEQYF.

The chain couples TRBV7-9 to TRBJ1-5; D ambiguous. This CDR3 is 12 amino acids long. V dropped 8 bases and J dropped 6 bases, with 11 bases sitting between them. Germline CDR1 and CDR2: SEHNR and FQNEAQ (reference sequence). The CDR3 reads CASHGVGQPQHF. CDR3 DNA sequence: TGTGCCAGCCATGGTGTAGGTCAGCCCCAGCATTTT. The whole variable domain, remainder taken from reference TRBV7-9 and TRBJ1-5, is DTGVSQNPRHKITKRGQNVTFRCDPISEHNRLYWYRQTLGQGPEFLTYFQNEAQLEKSRLLSDRFSAERPKGSFSTLEIQRTEQGDSAMYLCASHGVGQPQHFGDGTRLSIL.

This clonotype has ten or more counts. V gene TRBV4-2 combines with J gene TRBJ2-1, with D tentatively TRBD2 (7 bases). This CDR3 spans 15 amino acids. V was clipped by 1 base and J by 7 bases, with 14 bases between them. The germline V gene has CDR1 LGHNA and CDR2 YNFKEQ. The CDR3 nucleotides are TGTGCCAGCAGCCAAGTAGGGGGGGCGGATAATGAGCAGTTCTTC. Amino acid sequence: CASSQVGGADNEQFF.

The table lists this clonotype with many counts. This chain uses TRBV4-2 with TRBJ1-1, with 7 bases that match TRBD1. This CDR3 has 15 amino acids. The germline CDR1 and CDR2 sequences are LGHNA and YNFKEQ. Trimming took 1 base from V and 4 from J; bases not matched to a gene: 6. The CDR3 DNA is TGTGCCAGCAGCCAAGCGCCAGGGGGAGGCACTGAAGCTTTCTTT. Translating gives CASSQAPGGGTEAFF.

This chain connects TRBV29-1 to TRBJ1-1, with TRBD1 matching 7 bases. The CDR3 runs 14 residues. Trimming removed 2 bases from V and 5 bases from J; junction bases left unmatched: 8. Germline CDR1 is SQVTM and CDR2 is ANQGSEA. The CDR3 loop is CSVERGPRGTEAFF. The CDR3 coding sequence is TGCAGCGTTGAAAGGGGGCCCAGGGGGACTGAAGCTTTCTTT.

This clonotype showed up many times. V gene TRBV10-1 combines with J gene TRBJ2-3; D not resolved. Trimming left V 5 bases short and J 4 bases short, with 7 bases between. CDR3 size: 12 residues. In germline, CDR1 is WNHNN, CDR2 SYGVQD (reference sequence). The CDR3 region is CASSSGADTQYF. As DNA, the CDR3 is TGCGCCAGCAGTTCAGGAGCAGATACGCAGTATTTT.

This clonotype was picked up many times. The rearrangement uses TRBV6-4 and TRBJ2-2; 7 positions match TRBD2. Losses at the gene ends were 5 bases for V and 5 bases for J; bases not matched to a gene: 11. The CDR3 totals 16 residues. The germline V gene has CDR1 MRHNA and CDR2 SNTAGT. The CDR3 sequence is CASSPLRAGVTGELFF. The CDR3 DNA follows: TGTGCCAGCAGTCCCCTAAGGGCGGGAGTTACCGGGGAGCTGTTTTTT.

In this sample, this clonotype turned up many times. The V and J genes are TRBV3-1 and TRBJ2-6; D is ambiguous. V lost 1 base, J lost 0 bases, and 10 bases lay in between. Germline CDR1 reads LGHDT; CDR2 reads YNNKEL (reference sequence). CDR3 length: 17 amino acids. The CDR3: CASSQGNGNSGANVLTF. The CDR3 nucleotides are TGTGCCAGCAGCCAAGGGAACGGTAACTCTGGGGCCAACGTCCTGACTTTC.

There are many counts of this clonotype. The chain has TRBV28 and TRBJ2-1; a weak D match, TRBD2 (5 bases). The CDR3 runs 14 residues. Trimming removed 3 bases from V and 2 bases from J, with 8 bases in between. Per the germline V gene, CDR1 is MDHEN and CDR2 is SYDVKM. The CDR3 DNA follows: TGTGCCAGCAGTTTCGAGACTACCTACAATGAGCAGTTCTTC. Translating it yields CASSFETTYNEQFF.

Many counts were recorded for this clonotype. The genes are TRBV3-1 and TRBJ1-1, with 7 bases lining up with TRBD1. The V gene end was trimmed by 4 bases and the J gene end by 5 bases; junction bases not matched to a gene: 13. CDR1 is LGHDT, CDR2 YNNKEL, per germline (reference sequence). CDR3 size: 16 residues. For the CDR3, the DNA is TGTGCCAGCAGCCTCAGAGGGGCAGGGGGGAAAACTGAAGCTTTCTTT. Translated, it gives CASSLRGAGGKTEAFF. Together with reference TRBV3-1 and TRBJ1-1, the CDR3 gives the full variable domain: DTAVSQTPKYLVTQMGNDKSIKCEQNLGHDTMYWYKQDSKKFLKIMFSYNNKELIINETVPNRFSPKSPDKAHLNLHINSLELGDSAVYFCASSLRGAGGKTEAFFGQGTRLTVV.

This clonotype showed up many times. The chain joins TRBV29-1 to TRBJ2-1, with 7 nucleotides matching TRBD2. The CDR3 contains 14 residues. J was trimmed by 3 bases and V by 6 bases; bases with no gene match: 8. Per germline, CDR1 SQVTM and CDR2 ANQGSEA. The CDR3 here is CSVAGEASYNEQFF. In DNA form, the CDR3 reads TGCAGCGTCGCGGGGGAGGCAAGCTACAATGAGCAGTTCTTC.

To note about this clonotype: Its ends do not fully match the called genes, so a read error is possible. The chain is built from TRBV5-6 and TRBJ1-1; weak D call: TRBD1 (5 bases). This CDR3 comprises 14 residues. Per the germline V gene, CDR1 is SGHDT and CDR2 is YYEEEE. The CDR3 reads CASSYPRGEIEAFF. The CDR3 DNA reads TGTGCCAGCAGTTACCCCCGGGGGGAGATTGAAGCCTTCTTT.

In its sample, this clonotype was seen many times. V and J are TRBV7-9 and TRBJ2-3; D is undetermined. The V gene lost 2 bases and the J gene lost 5 bases, with 5 bases spanning the gap. Germline values: CDR1 SEHNR, CDR2 FQNEAQ (reference sequence). The CDR3 is 12 amino acids. The CDR3, as DNA: TGTGCCAGCAGCTTAAAAGGAGATACGCAGTATTTT. It translates to CASSLKGDTQYF.

This clonotype has ten or more counts. The rearrangement uses TRBV9 and TRBJ1-1; 9 nucleotides line up with TRBD1. The trim removed 6 bases at V and 2 bases at J, leaving 5 bases unmatched. This CDR3 spans 14 amino acids. Germline V gene sequence: CDR1 SGDLS, CDR2 YYNGEE. CDR3 sequence (DNA): TGTGCCAGCACCCCGACAGGGGGAAACACTGAAGCTTTCTTT. As protein: CASTPTGGNTEAFF.

This clonotype came up many times. The rearrangement uses TRBV4-1 and TRBJ2-7; D gene unclear. This CDR3 has 14 residues. CDR1 is MGHRA and CDR2 is YSYEKL in the germline V gene. With 1 base removed from V and 4 bases from J, the gap between germline ends came to 11 bases. DNA of the CDR3: TGCGCCAGCAGCCAAGGCGTCCTCACGTACGAGCAGTACTTC. Its translation: CASSQGVLTYEQYF.

In its sample, this clonotype ranks as medium-sized. J is TRBJ1-3 and V is TRBV7-9; D possibly corresponds to TRBD1 (5 bases). Trimming removed 6 bases at V and 0 bases at J, with 9 bases between. CDR3 length: 14 amino acids. Germline loops: CDR1 SEHNR, CDR2 FQNEAQ (reference sequence). The CDR3 sequence is CASSDSYSGNTIYF. CDR3 in DNA: TGTGCCAGCAGTGACAGCTACTCTGGAAACACCATATATTTT.

This clonotype was counted ten times or more. V usage is TRBV7-9 and J usage is TRBJ2-7; tentatively, D is TRBD2 (6 bases). V was pared by 5 bases and J by 6 bases, with 23 bases between. The CDR3 spans 16 residues. The germline V gene encodes CDR1 SEHNR and CDR2 FQNEAQ (reference sequence). The CDR3, as DNA: TGTGCCAGCAGCCCCTTCCCAGGTCTAGCGTCTGGCGAGCAGTACTTC. It specifies CASSPFPGLASGEQYF. Variable domain in full (rest from reference TRBV7-9 and TRBJ2-7): DTGVSQNPRHKITKRGQNVTFRCDPISEHNRLYWYRQTLGQGPEFLTYFQNEAQLEKSRLLSDRFSAERPKGSFSTLEIQRTEQGDSAMYLCASSPFPGLASGEQYFGPGTRLTVT.

This clonotype has only a few counts. The CDR3 nucleotides are TGTGCCAGCAGCCCAGGACTAGAGTACGAGCAGTACTTC. It yields the protein CASSPGLEYEQYF. The chain joins TRBV11-2 to TRBJ2-7, with TRBD2 matching over 7 bases. CDR3 length equals 13 residues. Germline V gene data show CDR1 as SGHAT and CDR2 as FQNNGV. J lost 4 bases, V lost 5 bases, and 5 bases had no gene match.

This clonotype was seen many times. The rearrangement joins TRBV12-3 or TRBV12-4 to TRBJ2-7; the match to TRBD2 covers 7 bases. V lost 6 bases to trimming and J lost 3 bases; unmatched junction nucleotides: 8. This CDR3 region has 14 residues. The CDR3 loop reads CASSEGGLSYEQYF. In nucleotides, the CDR3 is TGTGCCAGCAGCGAGGGAGGGTTAAGCTACGAGCAGTACTTC.

The chain links TRBV29-1 to TRBJ2-7; maybe TRBD1 (5 bases). CDR1 and CDR2 from the germline V gene are SQVTM and ANQGSEA. With 8 bases removed from V and 5 bases from J, the gap between germline ends came to 16 bases. This CDR3 has 12 residues. This chain's CDR3 is CSTQGPLDEQYF. The CDR3 DNA sequence: TGCAGCACCCAGGGTCCGCTGGACGAGCAGTACTTC.

This clonotype has just a few counts. This sequence may be a read error, since a much larger clone differs from it by one base. This rearrangement joins TRBV28 to TRBJ2-1, with 9 bases matching TRBD1. Germline CDR1 and CDR2: MDHEN and SYDVKM. This CDR3 is 14 amino acids long. CDR3 DNA: TGTGTCAGCGGGACAGGGAGCTCCTACAATGAGCAGTTCTTC. It specifies CVSGTGSSYNEQFF.

This clonotype showed up many times. The chain has TRBV6-6 and TRBJ2-1; 10 positions agree with TRBD2. CDR3 length: 16 residues. J gave up 2 bases and V 7 bases, and 8 bases lay outside the gene matches. The germline CDR1 and CDR2 sequences are MNHNY and SVGAGI (reference sequence). The CDR3 loop is CASINLSGRAYNEQFF. For the CDR3, the DNA is TGTGCCAGCATAAACCTCAGCGGGAGGGCCTACAATGAGCAGTTCTTC.

This clonotype was observed many times. The rearrangement links TRBV2 to TRBJ2-2, with 10 bases identical to TRBD1. CDR3 length: 16 residues. Per the germline V gene, CDR1 is SNHLY and CDR2 is FYNNEI. J gave up 4 bases and V 4 bases, and 6 bases lay outside the gene matches. CDR3 nucleotide sequence: TGTGCCAGCAGTGGACCGGGACAGGGGATCACCGGGGAGCTGTTTTTT. It codes for CASSGPGQGITGELFF.